This TCR beta chain was sequenced in a study of T cell repertoires in ileal Crohn's disease. Germline V gene lookup returns CDR1 LGHNA and CDR2 YSLEER. V was clipped by 0 bases and J by 8 bases; unmatched bases: 22. This CDR3 spans 21 amino acids. Here immunoSEQ multiplex PCR was the method, and the copy in TCRdb shows in-frame clones only, minus some. This table holds some 30,000 clones, about 81% found once. This clonotype was sampled from an adult with Crohn's disease. The chain joins TRBV4-3 to TRBJ2-2, with TRBD1 matching 9 bases. Source material: ileal tissue. The CDR3 is CASSQDYCVGPGQGCTGELFF. The CDR3 DNA follows: TGCGCCAGCAGCCAAGATTATTGCGTGGGACCGGGACAGGGATGTACAGGGGAGCTGTTTTTT.